Below, 22 T cell receptor beta chains from the same sample are listed, as sequenced in a study of T cell changes during pregnancy in multiple sclerosis. Clones were read by immunoSEQ multiplex PCR, and TCRdb kept only the in-frame ones, dropping some. Counted here are 60,000 to 85,000 clones, roughly nine tenths occurring once; the ten biggest clones make up roughly 1.3%. The specimen was peripheral blood, collected in the second trimester of pregnancy. The receptors here all came from a female donor in good health, enrolled as a control in a pregnancy study.

This clone has just one count. The chain has TRBV9 and TRBJ2-5; 8 bases line up with TRBD1. The CDR3 is 14 amino acids. The V segment lost 4 bases and the J segment 2 bases; nucleotides outside the gene matches: 4. Germline assignment: CDR1 SGDLS and CDR2 YYNGEE. DNA of the CDR3: TGTGCCAGCAGCTTTGGGACAGGACAAGAGACCCAGTACTTC. Residues: CASSFGTGQETQYF.

This clone showed up just a few times. The chain joins TRBV2 to TRBJ1-6; D might be TRBD1 (5 bases). Trimming stripped 6 bases from V and 6 bases from J, with 15 bases between. Germline V gene data show CDR1 as SNHLY and CDR2 as FYNNEI. The CDR3 is made up of 15 amino acids. The CDR3 is CASRTDSSGNSPLHF. In DNA form, the CDR3 reads TGTGCCAGCAGGACCGACAGTTCCGGTAATTCACCCCTCCACTTT.

The chain recombines TRBV11-2 with TRBJ2-3; possible D gene TRBD2, 5 bases. In germline, CDR1 is SGHAT, CDR2 FQNNGV. V shed 4 bases and J shed 5 bases, with 22 bases lying between them. This CDR3 has 17 amino acids. CDR3 loop: CASSWPGDGIPGDTQYF. Written as DNA, the CDR3 is TGTGCCAGCAGCTGGCCCGGCGACGGGATCCCTGGAGATACGCAGTATTTT.

The genes are TRBV9 and TRBJ2-3; D gene unclear. Germline lookup yields CDR1 SGDLS and CDR2 YYNGEE. The CDR3 has 12 amino acids. V dropped 0 bases and J dropped 4 bases, with 3 bases sitting between them. The CDR3 sequence is CASSVASDTQYF. CDR3 DNA: TGTGCCAGCAGCGTAGCATCAGATACGCAGTATTTT.

The V gene is TRBV5-4, the J gene TRBJ2-1; maybe TRBD2 (5 bases). The germline gives CDR1 SGHNT, CDR2 YYREEE (reference sequence). Trimming removed 0 bases at V and 0 bases at J, with 13 bases between. The CDR3 has 17 residues. The CDR3 nucleotides read TGTGCCAGCAGCTTGGGAGGGAGCGCTCCCTCCTACAATGAGCAGTTCTTC. Its protein product is CASSLGGSAPSYNEQFF. The whole variable domain, remainder taken from reference TRBV5-4 and TRBJ2-1, is ETGVTQSPTHLIKTRGQQVTLRCSSQSGHNTVSWYQQALGQGPQFIFQYYREEENGRGNFPPRFSGLQFPNYSSELNVNALELDDSALYLCASSLGGSAPSYNEQFFGPGTRLTVL.

The chain links TRBV5-1 to TRBJ2-1, with D unresolved. This CDR3 is built from 15 residues. Germline-derived CDR1 and CDR2 are SGHRS and YFSETQ. V was shortened by 4 bases and J by 1 base, with 12 bases between the two germline ends. The CDR3 region has the DNA TGCGCCAGCAGCCCCGGTTCTACTTCCTACAATGAGCAGTTCTTC. Translated: CASSPGSTSYNEQFF.

The count of this clone is one. V is TRBV21-1 and J is TRBJ2-5; the DNA was not compared with TRBD1, the D call given in the table. TRBV21-1 is a pseudogene locus. This CDR3 spans 15 amino acids. The CDR3 sequence is CASSKGRQGAETQYF. The CDR3, as DNA: TGTGCCAGCAGCAAGGGGCGACAGGGGGCGGAGACCCAGTACTTC.

Turning to this clone: The junction departs from the called germline gene at one end, perhaps through a read error. This chain joins TRBV14 and TRBJ2-7, with a weak D call TRBD2 (5 bases). CDR3 length: 12 amino acids. Germline V gene lookup returns CDR1 SGHDN and CDR2 FVKESK. In DNA, the CDR3 is TGTGCCAGCAGCCAAGGACTATACGGGCAGTACTTC. This codes for CASSQGLYGQYF.

The chain is built from TRBV5-1 and TRBJ1-4; 7 nucleotides match TRBD1. The CDR3 is 15 amino acids. V dropped 0 bases and J dropped 1; count of bases not matched to a gene: 0. Germline V gives CDR1 SGHRS, CDR2 YFSETQ. The CDR3 nucleotides read TGCGCCAGCAGCTTGGGACAGGGAACTAATGAAAAACTGTTTTTT. Translated: CASSLGQGTNEKLFF.

The V gene is TRBV6-6, the J gene TRBJ2-7; 7 nucleotides agree with TRBD1. V lost 7 bases, J lost 2 bases, and 14 bases stayed unmatched. CDR1 MNHNY and CDR2 SVGAGI come from the germline V gene (reference sequence). The CDR3 covers 16 residues. CDR3 residues: CASNPTDRQFTYEQYF. The CDR3 DNA follows: TGTGCCAGCAACCCAACGGACAGGCAATTCACCTACGAGCAGTACTTC.

This chain joins TRBV6-1 and TRBJ1-2; 8 positions agree with TRBD1. The CDR3 runs 16 residues. The V gene end was trimmed by 4 bases and the J gene end by 2 bases; junction bases not matched to a gene: 9. Germline V gives CDR1 MNHNS, CDR2 SASEGT. The CDR3 region is CASSAQGQGWNYGYTF. CDR3 coding DNA: TGTGCCAGCAGTGCCCAAGGACAGGGTTGGAACTATGGCTACACCTTC.

CDR3 protein: CASSSQGNQPQHF. The CDR3 bases are TGTGCCAGCAGTTCACAGGGGAATCAGCCCCAGCATTTT. V and J are TRBV7-8 and TRBJ1-5; 7 bases agree with TRBD1. The CDR3 contains 13 residues. Germline V gene lookup returns CDR1 SGHVS and CDR2 FQNEAQ. V dropped 6 bases and J dropped 4; count of bases not matched to a gene: 3.

This clone was detected a few times. This chain links TRBV7-6 with TRBJ2-7; 14 nucleotides match TRBD2. This CDR3 spans 15 amino acids. V lost 5 bases, J lost 3 bases, and 3 bases stayed unmatched. From germline, CDR1 is SGHVS and CDR2 FNYEAQ. The CDR3 region has the DNA TGTGCCAGCAGCCTAGGGACTAGCGGGAGCTACGAGCAGTACTTC. Encoded protein: CASSLGTSGSYEQYF.

This chain uses TRBV14 with TRBJ1-4; the match to TRBD1 covers 8 bases. The CDR3 contains 15 residues. Germline V CDR1 and CDR2: SGHDN, FVKESK. The junction had 7 bases not matched to a gene; V was cut back by 5 bases and J by 5 bases. In DNA, the CDR3 is TGTGCCAGCAGCACTGTGACAGGGGAAAATGAAAAACTGTTTTTT. This encodes CASSTVTGENEKLFF.

The V call is TRBV6-1, the J call TRBJ2-3, with TRBD1 matching 8 bases. Germline V gene lookup returns CDR1 MNHNS and CDR2 SASEGT. This CDR3 spans 15 amino acids. The V and J ends lost 4 bases and 2 bases, in that order; junction bases with no gene match: 5. DNA of the CDR3: TGTGCCAGCAGTGGGCAGGGGGCTTACACAGATACGCAGTATTTT. Amino acid sequence: CASSGQGAYTDTQYF.

V usage is TRBV6-4 and J usage is TRBJ2-1, with 10 bases identical to TRBD2. The CDR3 is 15 residues long. The V and J ends lost 4 bases and 8 bases, in that order; junction bases with no gene match: 8. Germline V lookup: CDR1 MRHNA, CDR2 SNTAGT. CDR3 protein: CASSGGGLATDEQFF. As DNA, the CDR3 is TGTGCCAGCAGTGGCGGGGGACTAGCGACAGATGAGCAGTTCTTC.

The chain combines TRBV19 with TRBJ1-3, with no clear D. V was cut by 3 bases and J by 0 bases, with 3 bases left in between. Germline values: CDR1 LNHDA, CDR2 SQIVND (reference sequence). The CDR3 is 13 amino acids. This chain's CDR3 is CASSIGSGNTIYF. DNA of the CDR3: TGTGCCAGTAGTATCGGCTCTGGAAACACCATATATTTT.

The chain joins TRBV19 to TRBJ1-5; 7 bases are shared with TRBD1. The germline V gene has CDR1 LNHDA and CDR2 SQIVND (reference sequence). V was pared by 4 bases and J by 0 bases, with 3 bases of the junction left unmatched. The CDR3 sequence is 15 residues long. The CDR3 reads CASSRTGYSNQPQHF. CDR3 nucleotide sequence: TGTGCCAGTAGTAGGACAGGATATAGCAATCAGCCCCAGCATTTT.

The chain is built from TRBV4-2 and TRBJ1-1; 8 bases match TRBD1. V lost 4 bases to trimming and J lost 7 bases; unmatched junction nucleotides: 2. CDR3 length: 12 residues. CDR1 LGHNA and CDR2 YNFKEQ come from the germline V gene. The chain's CDR3 is CASSLGTGEAFF. CDR3 DNA sequence: TGTGCCAGCAGCCTCGGGACAGGTGAAGCTTTCTTT.

V and J are TRBV2 and TRBJ2-2, with D maybe TRBD2 (6 bases). Germline V gene data show CDR1 as SNHLY and CDR2 as FYNNEI. This CDR3 has 14 amino acids. The germline V and J ends were trimmed by 9 bases and 2 bases, with 13 bases remaining between them. In nucleotides, the CDR3 is TGTGCCAGTCTAGCGTCATATAACACCGGGGAGCTGTTTTTT. Translation gives CASLASYNTGELFF.

The genes are TRBV9 and TRBJ2-1; no definite D call. The CDR3 consists of 13 residues. Germline values: CDR1 SGDLS, CDR2 YYNGEE. V gave up 0 bases and J gave up 9 bases, with 10 bases separating them. CDR3: CASSVVSDFEQFF. The CDR3 region has the DNA TGTGCCAGCAGCGTAGTGTCCGACTTTGAGCAGTTCTTC.

The chain couples TRBV5-6 to TRBJ2-7; 12 bases agree with TRBD2. J was trimmed by 4 bases and V by 6 bases; bases with no gene match: 14. In germline, CDR1 is SGHDT, CDR2 YYEEEE. The CDR3 totals 17 residues. DNA of the CDR3: TGTGCCAGCAACGAGCGCATACAGACTAGCGGGAGTTACGAGCAGTACTTC. This gives the protein CASNERIQTSGSYEQYF.